This TCR beta chain originates from a study of cytomegalovirus exposure and HLA in healthy donors. Study-wide findings and caveats: According to an earlier analysis, most TCR beta V segments yielded productive rearrangements about 90% or about 30% of the time. As was reported, the HLA-A and HLA-B alleles of most subjects were accurately predicted from TCR beta sequences. Researchers reported from a later analysis that most CMV-associated TCR beta chains appeared HLA-restricted.

In the case of this clone: As yet, its antigen is unknown.

The CDR3 has 17 amino acids. Trimming stripped 1 base from V and 7 bases from J, with 19 bases between. The germline V gene has CDR1 MGHRA and CDR2 YSYEKL. This PCR relied on a set of 60 Vbeta primers and 13 Jbeta primers. Data came from immunoSEQ multiplex PCR; TCRdb stores just in-frame clones and leaves some out. The profile shows some 87,000 clones, more than 60% of them singletons. Sequenced sample: PBMCs. The genes are TRBV4-1 and TRBJ1-4, with D perhaps TRBD1 (5 bases). This receptor was taken from a young man in good health and CMV-seropositive. CDR3 sequence: CASSQAPGGGAGEKLFF. The CDR3 DNA reads as TGCGCCAGCAGCCAAGCACCTGGGGGAGGGGCAGGTGAAAAACTGTTTTTT.